This entry is about one T cell receptor (beta chain). These data are taken from a study of graft-versus-host responses after intestinal transplantation. Sequenced by immunoSEQ multiplex PCR; TCRdb stores in-frame clones only, minus some. The sample holds some 66,000 clones, 89% seen once. Processing of graft tissue released intraepithelial and lamina propria lymphocytes. V was clipped by 8 bases and J by 6 bases; unmatched bases: 12. CDR1 is MDHEN and CDR2 is SYDVKM in the germline V gene. The CDR3 spans 14 residues. J is TRBJ2-7 and V is TRBV28; TRBD1 matches 8 bases. The receptor comes from a human patient who received an intestinal transplant, so some T cells may come from the graft donor. The sample consisted of ileum tissue, taken less than 400 days after transplant. The CDR3 DNA is TGTGCCAGCGACCTAGGCACAGGGGGAAGCGAGCAGTACTTC. Its protein product is CASDLGTGGSEQYF.